The source of this T cell receptor beta chain is a study of cytomegalovirus exposure and HLA in healthy donors. Study-level findings and limits: Despite most TCR sequences being rare, some public TCRs occurred in many donors.

Some clones are missing from TCRdb's copy, which holds only in-frame ones; the method was immunoSEQ multiplex PCR. Of 100,000 to 120,000 clones in the sample, approximately 89% were seen once. About this clone: The antigen is undetermined.

V lost 3 bases and J lost 2, with 13 bases in between. From germline, CDR1 is MDHEN and CDR2 SYDVKM. The CDR3 has 15 residues. This TCR was sampled from a woman between 18 and 29 years old in good health and CMV-seronegative. The chain is built from TRBV28 and TRBJ1-1; no clear D gene. Material for sequencing was PBMCs. This CDR3 is CASSFLILVNTEAFF. CDR3 in DNA: TGTGCCAGCAGTTTCCTTATCCTAGTCAACACTGAAGCTTTCTTT.